The 3 T cell receptor beta chains below come from one sample, sequenced in a study of blood T cells in healthy people across ages. Alongside a J-beta primer mix, a sample-barcoded 5' primer served in a second PCR lasting about 7 to 11 cycles. MiXCR, applied by TCRdb to the 5' RACE reads, yields one record per CDR3 protein. The profile shows nearly 1 million distinct CDR3 sequences, roughly 51% of them singletons. The sequenced sample was blood. Receptor source: a woman in her sixties or seventies in good health.

This clonotype was picked up a small number of times. This may arise from a read error, as a much more abundant clone is one base away. CDR3 nucleotide sequence: TGCAGTGCCCAGAAAGGCTTGGCTTATTACAATGAGCAGTACTTC. It specifies CSAQKGLAYYNEQYF. The chain combines TRBV20-1 with TRBJ2-5; D is unresolved. CDR3 length: 15 residues. CDR1 DFQATT and CDR2 SNEGSKA come from the germline V gene (reference sequence). The germline V and J ends were trimmed by 6 bases and 11 bases, with 28 bases remaining between them.

The chain combines TRBV19 with TRBJ1-4; no clear D. V lost 9 bases, J lost 0 bases, and 8 bases lay in between. This CDR3 is 13 amino acids long. Germline values: CDR1 LNHDA, CDR2 SQIVND (reference sequence). The CDR3 sequence is CASTRATNEKLFF. In nucleotides, the CDR3 is TGTGCCAGCACGAGGGCAACTAATGAAAAACTGTTTTTT. Based on the CDR3 plus reference TRBV19 and TRBJ1-4, the full variable domain is DGGITQSPKYLFRKEGQNVTLSCEQNLNHDAMYWYRQDPGQGLRLIYYSQIVNDFQKGDIAEGYSVSREKKESFPLTVTSAQKNPTAFYLCASTRATNEKLFFGSGTQLSVL.

The chain employs TRBV27 and TRBJ1-2; 8 nucleotides align to TRBD1. The CDR3 is 12 residues long. The germline CDR1 and CDR2 sequences are MNHEY and SMNVEV (reference sequence). V shed 4 bases, J shed 10 bases, and the junction held 5 bases outside the gene matches. CDR3 DNA sequence: TGTGCCAGCAGTTCCGACAGGGGACACTACACCTTC. Protein: CASSSDRGHYTF.